This entry concerns a single TCR beta chain. Its antigen is undetermined. This record comes from a study of T cell responses to AZD1222 COVID-19 vaccine. Study overall: Investigators merged groups given second doses at roughly 4 or roughly 12 weeks. Overall study findings and caveats: Regions 160-218 and 743-854 dominated among vaccine-associated CD4 TCRs spanning spike. Among those given AZD1222, only five or six were seropositive at baseline.

The CDR3 contains 13 residues. From germline, CDR1 is SNHLY and CDR2 FYNNEI. V was pared by 6 bases and J by 8 bases, with 3 bases of the junction left unmatched. Measured with immunoSEQ multiplex PCR; TCRdb has only the in-frame clones, and not every one. The profile covers about 99,000 clones, with about 93% appearing a single time and around 5% taken by the ten largest. The chain links TRBV2 to TRBJ1-4, with 10 positions matching TRBD1. The clonotype comes from an adult in good health. The sample here was peripheral blood, taken on day 0 of AZD1222 vaccination. The CDR3 sequence: CASRGQGWEKLFF. The CDR3 DNA follows: TGTGCCAGCAGGGGACAGGGGTGGGAAAAACTGTTTTTT.